This T cell receptor (beta chain) derives from a study of early T cells in non-severe SARS-CoV-2 infection. Background on the study: Sequencing of unsorted whole blood was done on bulk RNA, leaving chains unpaired.

Study-wide findings and caveats: Database matching using VDJdb favored anti-spike CD8 responses, with private and CD4 specificities left missing.

V was pared by 5 bases and J by 5 bases, with 0 bases of the junction left unmatched. Germline V gene sequence: CDR1 SGHVS, CDR2 FQNEAQ. This CDR3 region has 12 residues. Unique molecular identifiers tagged individual cDNA molecules. Each CDR3 protein gets one entry after TCRdb re-called the 5' RACE reads with MiXCR. The sample shows around 63,000 distinct CDR3 sequences, over 8% of them seen only once. Many counts were recorded for this clonotype. Its antigen remains unidentified. This chain links TRBV7-8 with TRBJ1-5, with 7 bases identical to TRBD1. The material sequenced was whole blood, taken at baseline. The source of this sequence is an adult who was a healthcare worker with PCR-confirmed SARS-CoV-2 infection or an uninfected control (not recorded which). The CDR3 region is CASSQGDQPQHF. The CDR3 DNA reads as TGTGCCAGCAGCCAGGGGGATCAGCCCCAGCATTTT.